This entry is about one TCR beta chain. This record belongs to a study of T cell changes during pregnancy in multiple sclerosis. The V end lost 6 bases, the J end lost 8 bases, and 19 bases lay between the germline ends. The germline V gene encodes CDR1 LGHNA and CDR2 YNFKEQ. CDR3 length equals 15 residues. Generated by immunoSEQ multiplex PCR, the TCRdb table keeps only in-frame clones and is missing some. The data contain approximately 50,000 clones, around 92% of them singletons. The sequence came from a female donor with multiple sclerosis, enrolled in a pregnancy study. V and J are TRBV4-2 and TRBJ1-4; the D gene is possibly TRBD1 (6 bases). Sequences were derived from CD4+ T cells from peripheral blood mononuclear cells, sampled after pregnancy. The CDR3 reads CASRPLVGTKEKLFF. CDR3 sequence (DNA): TGTGCCAGCAGACCGTTGGTAGGGACAAAAGAAAAACTGTTTTTT.